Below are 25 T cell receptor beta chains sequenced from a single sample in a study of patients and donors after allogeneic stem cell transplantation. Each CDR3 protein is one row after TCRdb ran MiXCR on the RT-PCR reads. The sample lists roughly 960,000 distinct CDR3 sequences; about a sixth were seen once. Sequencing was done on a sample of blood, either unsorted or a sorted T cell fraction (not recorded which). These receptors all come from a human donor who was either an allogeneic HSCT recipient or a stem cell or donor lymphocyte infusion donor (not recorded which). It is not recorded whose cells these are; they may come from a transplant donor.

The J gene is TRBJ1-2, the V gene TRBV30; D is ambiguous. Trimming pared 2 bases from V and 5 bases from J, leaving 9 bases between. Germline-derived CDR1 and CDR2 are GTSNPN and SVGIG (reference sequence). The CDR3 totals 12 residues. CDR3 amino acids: CAWSSPMYGYTF. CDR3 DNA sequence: TGTGCCTGGAGTTCCCCTATGTATGGCTACACCTTC.

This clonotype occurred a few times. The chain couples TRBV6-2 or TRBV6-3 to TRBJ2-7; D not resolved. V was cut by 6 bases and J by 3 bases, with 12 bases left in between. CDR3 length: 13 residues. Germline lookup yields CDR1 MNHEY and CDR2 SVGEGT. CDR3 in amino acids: CASRTPSDYEQYF. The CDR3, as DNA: TGTGCCAGCAGAACACCGTCGGACTACGAGCAGTACTTC.

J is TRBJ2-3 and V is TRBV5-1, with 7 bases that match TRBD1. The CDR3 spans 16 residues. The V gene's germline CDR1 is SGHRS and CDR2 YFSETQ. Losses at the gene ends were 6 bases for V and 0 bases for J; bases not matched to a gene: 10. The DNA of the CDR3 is TGCGCCAGCAACCCGCTACAGGGGTTTAGCACAGATACGCAGTATTTT. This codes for CASNPLQGFSTDTQYF.

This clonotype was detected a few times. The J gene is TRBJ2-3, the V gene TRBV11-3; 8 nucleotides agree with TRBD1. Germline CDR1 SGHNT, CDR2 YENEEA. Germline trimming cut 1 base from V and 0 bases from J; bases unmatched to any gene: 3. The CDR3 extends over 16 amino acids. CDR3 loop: CASSLGDRYSTDTQYF. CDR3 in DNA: TGTGCCAGCAGCTTAGGGGACAGGTATAGCACAGATACGCAGTATTTT.

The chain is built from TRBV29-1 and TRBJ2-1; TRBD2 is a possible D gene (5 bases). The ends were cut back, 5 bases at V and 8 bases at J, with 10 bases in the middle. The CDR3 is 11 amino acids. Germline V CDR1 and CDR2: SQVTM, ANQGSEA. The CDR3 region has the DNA TGCAGCGTTCCCCTAGCATATGAGCAGTTCTTC. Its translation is CSVPLAYEQFF.

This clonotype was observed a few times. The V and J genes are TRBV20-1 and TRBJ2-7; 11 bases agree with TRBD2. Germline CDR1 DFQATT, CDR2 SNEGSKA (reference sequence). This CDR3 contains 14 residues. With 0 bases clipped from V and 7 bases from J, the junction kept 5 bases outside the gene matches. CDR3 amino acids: CSAREVLAGVEQYF. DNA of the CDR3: TGCAGTGCTAGAGAGGTACTAGCGGGAGTAGAGCAGTACTTC.

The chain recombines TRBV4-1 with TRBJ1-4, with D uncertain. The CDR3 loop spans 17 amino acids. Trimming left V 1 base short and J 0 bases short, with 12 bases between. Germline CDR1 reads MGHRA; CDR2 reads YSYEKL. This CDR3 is CASSQVILTATNEKLFF. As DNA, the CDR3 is TGCGCCAGCAGCCAAGTAATTCTAACAGCAACTAATGAAAAACTGTTTTTT.

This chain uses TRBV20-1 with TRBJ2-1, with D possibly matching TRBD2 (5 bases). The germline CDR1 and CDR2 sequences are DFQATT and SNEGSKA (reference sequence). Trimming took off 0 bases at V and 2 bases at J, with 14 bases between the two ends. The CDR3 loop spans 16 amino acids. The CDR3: CSARDVERGPYNEQFF. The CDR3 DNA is TGCAGTGCTAGAGATGTCGAGCGAGGGCCCTACAATGAGCAGTTCTTC.

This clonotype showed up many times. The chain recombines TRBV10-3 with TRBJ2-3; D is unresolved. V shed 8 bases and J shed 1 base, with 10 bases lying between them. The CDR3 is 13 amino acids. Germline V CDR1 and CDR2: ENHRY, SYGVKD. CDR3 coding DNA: TGTGCCATCCTCCTTTCCGGCACAGATACGCAGTATTTT. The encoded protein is CAILLSGTDTQYF.

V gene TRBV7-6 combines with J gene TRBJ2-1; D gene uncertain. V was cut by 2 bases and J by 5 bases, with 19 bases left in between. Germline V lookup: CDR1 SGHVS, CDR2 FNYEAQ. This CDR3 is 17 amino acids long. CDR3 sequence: CASSLLWVELGDNEQFF. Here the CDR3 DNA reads TGTGCCAGCAGCTTATTATGGGTTGAGCTAGGAGACAATGAGCAGTTCTTC.

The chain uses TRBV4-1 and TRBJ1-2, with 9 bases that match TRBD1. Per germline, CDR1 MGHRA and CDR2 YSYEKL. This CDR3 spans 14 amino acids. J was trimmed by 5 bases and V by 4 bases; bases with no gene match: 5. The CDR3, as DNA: TGCGCCAGCAGCCCTACCGGGACAGGGTATGGCTACACCTTC. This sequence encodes CASSPTGTGYGYTF.

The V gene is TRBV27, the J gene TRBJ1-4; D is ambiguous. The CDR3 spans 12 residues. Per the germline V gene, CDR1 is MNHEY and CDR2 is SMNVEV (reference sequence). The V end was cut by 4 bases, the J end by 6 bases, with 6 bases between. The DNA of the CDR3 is TGTGCCAGCAGTTCCCTACATGAAAAACTGTTTTTT. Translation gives CASSSLHEKLFF.

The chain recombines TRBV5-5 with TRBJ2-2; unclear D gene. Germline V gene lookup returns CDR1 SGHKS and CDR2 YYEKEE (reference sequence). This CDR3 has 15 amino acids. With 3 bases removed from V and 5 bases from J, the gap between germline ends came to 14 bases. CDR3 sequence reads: CASSSPNQETGELFF. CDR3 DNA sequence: TGTGCCAGCAGCTCACCGAATCAGGAAACCGGGGAGCTGTTTTTT.

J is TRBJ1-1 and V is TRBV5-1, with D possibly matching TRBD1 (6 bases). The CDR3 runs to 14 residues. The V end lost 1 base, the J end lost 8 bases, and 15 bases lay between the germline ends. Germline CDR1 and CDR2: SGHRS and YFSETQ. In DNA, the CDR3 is TGCGCCAGCAGCTTGACAGGGACTGTCGAGGAAGCTTTCTTT. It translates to CASSLTGTVEEAFF.

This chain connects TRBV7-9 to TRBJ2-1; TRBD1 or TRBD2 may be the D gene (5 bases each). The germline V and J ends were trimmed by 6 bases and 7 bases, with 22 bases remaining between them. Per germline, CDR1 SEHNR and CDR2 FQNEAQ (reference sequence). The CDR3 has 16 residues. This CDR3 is CASRPKLGESTNEQFF. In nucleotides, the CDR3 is TGTGCCAGCAGACCAAAACTAGGGGAGTCAACAAATGAGCAGTTCTTC.

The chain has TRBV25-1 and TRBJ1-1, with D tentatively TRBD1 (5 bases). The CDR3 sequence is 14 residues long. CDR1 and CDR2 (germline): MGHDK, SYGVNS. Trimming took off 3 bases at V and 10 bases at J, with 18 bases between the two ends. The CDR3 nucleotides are TGTGCCAGCAGTGATATCCGCGTGGGGCGTTCAGCTTTCTTT. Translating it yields CASSDIRVGRSAFF.

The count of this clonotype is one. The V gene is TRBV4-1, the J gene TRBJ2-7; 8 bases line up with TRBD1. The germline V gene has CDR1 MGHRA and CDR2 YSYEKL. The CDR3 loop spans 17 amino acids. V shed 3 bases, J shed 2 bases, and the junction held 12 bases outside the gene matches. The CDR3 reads CASSHPRTGRIPYEQYF. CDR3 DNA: TGCGCCAGCAGCCATCCTCGGACAGGGAGGATTCCCTACGAGCAGTACTTC.

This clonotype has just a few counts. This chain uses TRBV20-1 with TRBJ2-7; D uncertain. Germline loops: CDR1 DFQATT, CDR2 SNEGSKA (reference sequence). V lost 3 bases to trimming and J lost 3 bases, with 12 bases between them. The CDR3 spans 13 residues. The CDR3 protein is CSASSAAVYEQYF. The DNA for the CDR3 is TGCAGTGCTAGTTCGGCAGCTGTCTACGAGCAGTACTTC.

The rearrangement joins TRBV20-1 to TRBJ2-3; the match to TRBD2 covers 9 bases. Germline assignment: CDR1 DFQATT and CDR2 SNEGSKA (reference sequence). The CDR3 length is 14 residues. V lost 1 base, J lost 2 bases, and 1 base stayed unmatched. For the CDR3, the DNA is TGCAGTGCTAGAGCTAGCGGGACCACAGATACGCAGTATTTT. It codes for CSARASGTTDTQYF.

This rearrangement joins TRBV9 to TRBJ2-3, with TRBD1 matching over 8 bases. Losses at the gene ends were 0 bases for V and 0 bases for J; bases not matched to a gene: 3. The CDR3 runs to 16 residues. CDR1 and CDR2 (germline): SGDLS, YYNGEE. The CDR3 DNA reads TGTGCCAGCAGCGTAGAGGACAGGGCTAGCACAGATACGCAGTATTTT. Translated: CASSVEDRASTDTQYF.

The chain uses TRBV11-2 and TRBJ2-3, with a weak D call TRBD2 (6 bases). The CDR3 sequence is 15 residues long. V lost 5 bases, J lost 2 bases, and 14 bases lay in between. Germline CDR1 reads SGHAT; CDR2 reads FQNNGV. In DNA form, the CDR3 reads TGTGCCAGCAGCACAGGCGGGGTCCTCACAGATACGCAGTATTTT. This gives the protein CASSTGGVLTDTQYF. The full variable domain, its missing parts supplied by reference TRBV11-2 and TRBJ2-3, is EAGVAQSPRYKIIEKRQSVAFWCNPISGHATLYWYQQILGQGPKLLIQFQNNGVVDDSQLPKDRFSAERLKGVDSTLKIQPAKLEDSAVYLCASSTGGVLTDTQYFGPGTRLTVL.

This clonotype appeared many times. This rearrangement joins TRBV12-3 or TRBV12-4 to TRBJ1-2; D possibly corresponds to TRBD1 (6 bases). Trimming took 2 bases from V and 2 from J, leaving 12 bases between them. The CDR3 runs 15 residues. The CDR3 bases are TGTGCCAGCAGTTTACTAGGGGGGTCCAACTATGGCTACACCTTC. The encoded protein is CASSLLGGSNYGYTF.

The CDR3 DNA follows: TGTGCCAGCAGTGAGTGGATTTGGTCCCTCTATGGCTACACCTTC. Amino acids: CASSEWIWSLYGYTF. This chain uses TRBV6-1 with TRBJ1-2, with D hard to call. The CDR3 length is 15 residues. Germline V gene sequence: CDR1 MNHNS, CDR2 SASEGT. The germline V and J ends were trimmed by 3 bases and 4 bases, with 15 bases remaining between them.

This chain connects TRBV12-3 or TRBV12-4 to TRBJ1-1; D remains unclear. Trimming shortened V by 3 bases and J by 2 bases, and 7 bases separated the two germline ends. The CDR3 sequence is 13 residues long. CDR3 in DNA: TGTGCCAGCAGTTTTACGACAAACACTGAAGCTTTCTTT. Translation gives CASSFTTNTEAFF.

The CDR3: CASSQETAGLAEQFF. The CDR3 DNA is TGCGCCAGCAGCCAAGAGACTGCAGGGCTTGCGGAGCAGTTCTTC. The chain employs TRBV4-3 and TRBJ2-1; D perhaps matches TRBD1 (5 bases). The CDR3 totals 15 residues. The germline V gene encodes CDR1 LGHNA and CDR2 YSLEER. Trimming took off 0 bases at V and 10 bases at J, with 16 bases between the two ends.